This T cell receptor beta chain was recovered during a study of blood T cell repertoires in COVID-19 (dated by TCRdb to between 2020 and 2021). Regarding the study in general: Samples covering the acute and convalescent phases of COVID-19 were provided by collaborators in the United States, Italy and Spain. The repertoires were made available in a free public database intended to serve as a resource for research on the immune response to SARS-CoV-2. The prospective study material was composed of cDNA or gDNA derived from T cells, B-cell-depleted T cells, or PBMCs. The dataset comprised deeply sampled blood TCRbeta repertoires from subjects exposed to, actively infected with, or recovered from COVID-19. Where HLA class I and class II types were available, the types were taken from metadata supplied by the sample provider, not from assay-based typing. Samples came from the ongoing ImmuneRACE study (first 160 participants) plus 1,254 subjects from 6 global collaborators. Nearly every sample came with metadata listing a de-identified subject ID, COVID-19 status, age in years and sex.

The CDR3 covers 20 residues, taking in both the cysteine and the phenylalanine. CDR3 DNA is the only sequence kept; it has 60 bases, read in frame from the first base. Trimming costs V 8 bases and J 3 bases, and their ends lie 31 bases apart. Broad study findings and their caveats: The amount of clinical and demographic metadata varied by source and participant and was provided uncurated.

TCRbeta CDR3 regions were amplified from genomic DNA using the immunoSEQ Assay, a bias-controlled multiplex PCR. The authors processed their data as follows. Nucleated cell counts per sample were estimated from amplification of reference gene primers within the assay. To quantify the absolute abundance of each unique TCRbeta CDR3 rearrangement, sequence reads were collapsed and filtered. Productive Simpson clonality was computed per sample as the square root of Simpson's diversity index over productive rearrangements. TCRdb's version of the immuneACCESS table is confined to in-frame rearrangements and falls short of the full clone set. An unresolved V gene accounts for under half of the shortfall where checked; the remainder is of unknown origin. From that table come the V and J calls and clone size; the DNA was used to work out D and trimming. A total of tens of thousands of clones appear in this sample, about 80% of them only once. Around 4.7% of the sample belongs to the ten largest clones.

About this clone itself: This clone's antigen is unknown. No base qualities exist here, and no much larger clone lies one base off it.

Each collaborating institution followed its own protocols to collect whole blood in K2EDTA tubes. For TCRbeta analysis, collaborators shipped samples as frozen whole blood, isolated PBMCs, or DNA extracted from either of those sample types. Sequenced input: peripheral blood. The clonotype comes from a woman in her 70s with acute or convalescent COVID-19. The rearrangement joined TRBV23-1 to TRBJ2-2, and perhaps TRBD1 as D gene, on 9 matching bases. TRBV23-1 is an ORF, with its function uncertain. The nucleotides read TGCGCCAGCCCTCCGGACAGGGGACTAGTTATGAGGAGAGACACCGGGGAGCTGTTTTTT. It specifies CASPPDRGLVMRRDTGELFF.